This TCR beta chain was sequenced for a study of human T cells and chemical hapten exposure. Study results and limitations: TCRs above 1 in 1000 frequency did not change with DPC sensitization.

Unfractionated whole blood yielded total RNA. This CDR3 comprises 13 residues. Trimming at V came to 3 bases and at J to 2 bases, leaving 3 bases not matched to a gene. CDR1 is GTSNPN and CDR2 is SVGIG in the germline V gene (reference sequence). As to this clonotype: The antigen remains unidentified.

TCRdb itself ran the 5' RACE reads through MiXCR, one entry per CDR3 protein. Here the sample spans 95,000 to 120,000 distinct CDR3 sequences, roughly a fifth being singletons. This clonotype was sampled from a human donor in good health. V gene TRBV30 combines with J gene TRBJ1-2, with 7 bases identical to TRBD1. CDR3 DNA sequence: TGTGCCTGGAGCCCGGGACAGAACTATGGCTACACCTTC. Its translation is CAWSPGQNYGYTF.